This T cell receptor beta chain came from a study of chemoradiotherapy in HPV16-positive cancers. Germline V gives CDR1 SGDLS, CDR2 YYNGEE. V was cut by 4 bases and J by 4 bases, with 14 bases left in between. The CDR3 covers 14 residues. The protocol was immunoSEQ multiplex PCR, while the TCRdb copy is restricted to in-frame clones and leaves out a portion. The repertoire consists of about 32,000 clones, with roughly nine tenths occurring once and the leading ten covering approximately 3%. A few counts support this clone. The sequenced sample was blood, obtained from a patient who underwent chemoradiotherapy. The clonotype comes from a human donor with HPV-associated anogenital cancer. The V and J genes are TRBV9 and TRBJ1-2; D is uncertain. In nucleotides, the CDR3 is TGTGCCAGCAGCCCTGAGGGCGCGGGCTATGGCTACACCTTC. It codes for CASSPEGAGYGYTF.